The clone carrying this TCR beta chain was recorded once. The antigen remains undetermined. Libraries were prepared by immunoSEQ multiplex PCR; TCRdb keeps only in-frame clonotypes and omits some of them. The table records 15,000 to 20,000 clones, around 85% of them present only once. This entry comes from a study of lymphopenia after photon versus proton radiotherapy. Broader study findings: A bigger post-nadir fall in TCR diversity correlated inversely with survival time in deceased patients. Relative stability marked proton patients; photon patients lost diversity and naive cells. After lymphocyte nadir, photon-treated repertoires showed oligoclonal expansion, especially CD8+ Temra.

The CDR3 runs to 15 residues. Germline assignment: CDR1 SQVTM and CDR2 ANQGSEA. V shed 2 bases and J 2 bases; nucleotides not matched to a gene: 6. Here the sequenced sample was peripheral blood, taken from a patient treated with proton-based radiotherapy. This sequence was found in an older man with pancreatic cancer. The rearrangement joins TRBV29-1 to TRBJ1-3; 7 nucleotides agree with TRBD1. The CDR3 sequence: CSVESVTGPGNTIYF. The CDR3 region has the DNA TGCAGCGTTGAAAGTGTGACAGGGCCTGGAAACACCATATATTTT.